This TCR beta chain appears in the sequencing data of a study of cytomegalovirus exposure and HLA in healthy donors (dated by TCRdb to the late 2010s). For the study in its entirety: An earlier analysis of some 600 of the donors reported roughly 300 Gb of sequence data and around 110 million unique TCR beta sequences obtained from about 180 million T cells. A later genetic analysis took genome-wide SNP genotypes for about 55% of the 666 donors and used that subset as a discovery cohort. To study patterns of TCR occurrence, a later analysis re-analyzed previously published TCR beta repertoires from hundreds of donors and added high-resolution HLA genotyping. The aim of the study was to test whether cataloging public T cell receptors could identify signatures of past pathogen exposure. Donor age, sex, ethnicity and CMV serostatus were compiled together with the repertoire data. An earlier analysis of nearly 600 of the donors applied high-throughput TCR beta sequencing to assess whether each TCR beta V gene segment acted as functional or pseudogenic. An early release that covered about 600 HLA-typed donors contained approximately 300 gigabases of sequencing data and 70 million to 100 million unique TCR sequences. Among the 398 genotyped donors, around 81% belonged to the genetic ancestry cluster associated with self-reported Caucasian donors. The T cell repertoires of 700 or so subjects were profiled by immunosequencing and related to cytomegalovirus serostatus. All discovery cohort repertoires had been generated using a single sequencing platform. About five DR-DQ haplotypes were handled as single units for association and clustering because linkage in the cohort was strong. To predict cytomegalovirus infection status, the study combined high-throughput TCR immunosequencing, statistical association of individual TCRs with disease status, and machine learning. Typing coverage varied by locus: roughly 629-630 donors for A, B, C, DRB1 and DQB1; roughly 520 for DQA1; about 600 for DPA1; approximately 470 for DPB1. HLA typing included class I and class II loci at four-digit resolution. Among 300 to 500 genotyped donors of the cohort, an average of around 240,000 unique TCR beta nucleotide sequences was sequenced per donor, of which approximately 19% were non-productive. In addition to the first cohort of around 670 subjects, a separate validation cohort of approximately 130 different subjects was used. Rather than drawing on any new phenotypic data, the later analysis identified candidate immune exposures from TCR beta sequences and the way those sequences occurred across donors.

In total, approximately 700 healthy bone marrow donors made up the cohort. All cohort members were sampled while nominally healthy, although unrecorded immune exposures were likely present. The donor tested CMV seronegative and was one of the 352 seronegative cohort members. A peripheral blood sample was collected from each donor, and TCR beta sequencing was performed on peripheral blood mononuclear cells. The Qiagen DNeasy Blood Extraction Kit was used to extract genomic DNA from the blood cell samples. The germline V gene yields MDHEN for CDR1 and SYDVKM for CDR2. Its CDR3 holds 17 amino acids, cysteine through phenylalanine. Of all the DNA, just the CDR3 is kept, 51 bases in frame from base 1. Cut back by 7 bases and 0 bases, the V and J ends lie 19 bases apart. In this sample, this clone turned up once. Its antigen remains unidentified. No much larger clonotype is one base removed from it; base qualities were not supplied.

On the study overall, not on this receptor specifically: A later genetic analysis reported fewer N-insertions in productive TCRs among donors in an Asian-associated ancestry cluster than the roughly 700-donor mean. In this cohort, only TCR beta chains were sequenced, and detectable features were limited by the absence of alpha or paired-chain data. A later analysis reported that several top co-occurrence clusters appeared linked to parvovirus B19, influenza, CMV and Epstein-Barr virus. In vitro tests confirmed that three of the cytomegalovirus-associated TCR beta chains recognize cytomegalovirus antigens. When HLA alleles, especially DR and DQ, strongly co-occurred, attributing TCR associations to individual alleles was difficult. A later analysis found that HLA-associated TCR beta chains were more clonally expanded and had lower generation probabilities than equally common non-associated chains. HLA typing was unavailable for some donors at each locus, so association tests used only the typed subset. In the study, 150 to 200 TCR beta chains were listed as associated with cytomegalovirus. The classifier was reported to diagnose cytomegalovirus status with high specificity and sensitivity in both the original and validation cohorts. Some IMGT-functional V segments, including TRBV6-2 and TRBV6-3, could not be distinguished by the 87-base-pair reads and were therefore excluded. Presence/absence analyses assumed roughly uniform sequencing depth across donors, an assumption that may not hold. While some public TCRs were present in many individuals, most TCR sequences turned up only very rarely across donors. In a later analysis, TCR association rates were found to vary across HLA loci, with the most associated TCRs seen for DRB1 alleles and the fewest for HLA-C alleles. It was suggested by the authors that the approach could potentially be generalized to other disease states and immunological phenotypes. A further reported finding was that TCR beta sequences accurately predicted the HLA-A and HLA-B alleles for most subjects in the first cohort. An association between a missense DCLRE1C variant and V-gene and J-gene trimming of TCR beta chains was found in a later genetic analysis and replicated in an independent cohort. In an earlier analysis of about 600 of the donors, most TCR beta V segments appeared in productive rearrangements about 87% or about 30% of the time, broadly matching IMGT annotations. Most CMV-associated TCR beta chains appeared to be HLA-restricted in a later analysis, and the HLA associations seemed to be driven largely by CMV exposure. A later analysis associated 17,000 or so TCR beta sequences with specific HLA alleles at a false discovery rate of 0.05. A cluster of highly shared sequence variants was judged likely to be a technical artifact of the sequencing pipeline. Because counts were too low, 15 to 20 rarely observed V segments, including chromosome 9 orphons, were excluded from the earlier analysis of 500 to 700 of the donors. Correlated functional status among segregating V segments might be attributable to linkage disequilibrium, but an unknown experimental factor could not be ruled out. For the cohort, immune exposure information was limited to CMV serostatus.

Library method: the immunoSEQ multiplex PCR assay. The multiplex PCR relied on a mix of 60 forward primers for TCR Vbeta segments and 13 reverse primers for TCR Jbeta segments. The CDR3 region of rearranged TCR beta genes was amplified from genomic DNA with a multiplex PCR assay. On the Illumina HiSeq System, the amplified TCR beta libraries were sequenced as 87-base-pair reads. Under the source paper's analysis protocol: A later analysis counted approximately 84 million unique TCR beta chains across the 690 or so repertoires, and some 11 million of these chains were shared by at least two donors. Raw reads were error-corrected and collapsed into unique sequences with a nearest-neighbor algorithm that merged closely related sequences to remove PCR and sequencing errors. To assign V, D and J gene segments, CDR3 sequences were aligned to IMGT reference sequences. For a sequence to be retained, at least a six-nucleotide match to both a V gene segment and a J gene segment was required. Rearrangements were called productive when the CDR3 lacked stop codons and stayed in frame with V and J; all others were non-productive. CDR3 was defined by IMGT convention, running from the second conserved V-encoded cysteine to the conserved J-encoded phenylalanine. The earlier analysis of 587 of the donors excluded any sequence lacking an unambiguous match to a single V gene segment. In an earlier analysis of approximately 590 of the donors, V segments were called functional above 56.7% productive rearrangements and were called segregating when the between-donor standard deviation exceeded 5%. A statistical classification framework was built to diagnose cytomegalovirus status from the catalog of TCR beta chain sequences. V and J gene assignment, in a later analysis, came from comparing TCR nucleotide sequences with IMGT/GENE-DB human TR gene sequences. In a later analysis, CDR3 sequences and most-parsimonious VDJ recombination scenarios were assigned using the TCRdist pipeline. In a later analysis, each TCR beta chain was defined by its CDR3 amino acid sequence together with its V-gene family, and reads lacking a unique V-gene family were excluded. As a way to deal with suspected cross-contamination and a sequencing artifact, a later analysis dropped 450 to 600 nucleotide sequences that were highly shared and had low generation probability. For each public chain, a later analysis derived a clonal expansion index from normalized ranks of inferred template counts within each repertoire. In a later analysis, generation probabilities were computed using a VDJ recombination model fitted to out-of-frame rearrangements, and the results were checked against IGoR. In a later analysis, hypergeometric tests were used to score TCR-TCR, TCR-HLA and TCR-CMV co-occurrence, with a repertoire-size bias correction applied to TCR pairs. A later analysis estimated false discovery rates by permuting HLA or CMV assignments 20 times. In a later analysis, co-occurring TCRs were grouped with DBSCAN, and TCRdist sequence similarity was added when clustering was performed within HLA-allele-positive subsets. Repertoires with fewer than 30,000 or more than 120,000 public chains, plus five repertoires with anomalous nucleotide sharing, were excluded from co-occurrence clustering. This immuneACCESS table, as held by TCRdb, lists in-frame sequences with V and J called but not all clones. Of the missing ones, under half trace to an unresolved V gene in checked studies; the others have no known cause. That table gives V, J and clone size, and the DNA gave D and trimming. The sample records about 260,000 clones, roughly two thirds of which are singletons. The top ten clones comprise 2% to 2.5% of the sample.

This receptor was identified in a female donor in good health and CMV-seronegative. The rearrangement joined TRBV28 to TRBJ1-5, and TRBD1 may be the D gene, going by 6 matching bases. Material: PBMCs. The nucleotides read TGTGCCAGCAACCCTGCGCGGTGGGGGCTTAGCAATCAGCCCCAGCATTTT. Translated, this gives CASNPARWGLSNQPQHF.